A selection of T cell receptor beta chains follows, all from one sample in a study of blood T cell repertoires in COVID-19. Sequenced by immunoSEQ multiplex PCR; TCRdb stores in-frame clones only, minus some. The table records fewer than 150,000 clones, about 83% of them present only once. Input material: peripheral blood. The source is a human donor in a cohort sampled during active COVID-19. Each CDR3 is given with its conserved first and last residue. The D gene is left open where the match is weak. Expanded clones are given a class, and other clones once, few, many or no size at all.

v_call	d_call	cdr3_length	clone_size	j_call	cdr3_aa	cdr3_nt
TRBV2	TRBD2	16	.	TRBJ2-1	CASREGSGVPGHEQFF	TGTGCCAGCAGGGAGGGTAGCGGGGTCCCTGGTCATGAGCAGTTCTTC
TRBV18	.	14	.	TRBJ2-7	CASFLSGDSYEQYF	TGTGCCAGCTTTCTTTCGGGGGACTCCTACGAGCAGTACTTC
TRBV6-1	TRBD1	14	.	TRBJ2-7	CASSETGGTYEQYF	TGTGCCAGCAGTGAGACAGGGGGAACCTACGAGCAGTACTTC
TRBV2	.	14	.	TRBJ1-6	CASSEGLTNSPLHF	TGTGCCAGCAGTGAGGGGCTGACTAATTCACCCCTCCACTTT
TRBV4-1	TRBD2	19	.	TRBJ2-6	CASSQGELGLGAGANVLTF	TGCGCCAGCAGCCAAGGGGAGCTGGGACTAGGGGCTGGGGCCAACGTCCTGACTTTC
TRBV29-1	.	13	.	TRBJ1-1	CSVEDPVGGRAFF	TGCAGCGTTGAAGATCCGGTCGGGGGGAGAGCTTTCTTT
TRBV4-1	.	16	once	TRBJ1-2	CASSQDYRRGYYGYTF	TGCGCCAGCAGCCAAGATTATCGTAGAGGGTACTATGGCTACACCTTC
TRBV3-1/TRBV3-2	TRBD2	15	.	TRBJ2-5	CASSQPTSGKETQYF	TGTGCCAGCAGCCAGCCTACTAGCGGAAAAGAGACCCAGTACTTC
TRBV5-1	TRBD2	16	.	TRBJ2-2	CASSSTAGVGTGELFF	TGCGCCAGCTCAAGTACGGCGGGGGTTGGCACCGGGGAGCTGTTTTTT
TRBV5-1	.	13	.	TRBJ1-4	CASSLVGDEKLFF	TGCGCCAGCAGCTTGGTCGGGGATGAAAAACTGTTTTTT
TRBV30	.	12	.	TRBJ1-4	CAWMGLNEKLFF	TGTGCCTGGATGGGCCTCAATGAAAAACTGTTTTTT
TRBV9	TRBD1	14	few	TRBJ2-7	CASSPRRGQGEQYF	TGTGCCAGCAGCCCCCGCCGGGGACAGGGGGAGCAGTACTTC
TRBV10-2	.	13	.	TRBJ1-5	CASRTGGNQPQHF	TGCGCCAGCAGAACAGGAGGCAATCAGCCCCAGCATTTT
TRBV9	TRBD1	15	.	TRBJ1-2	CASSGHLGGADGYTF	TGTGCCAGCAGCGGCCACCTAGGGGGCGCGGACGGCTACACCTTC
TRBV27	.	13	.	TRBJ2-3	CASSLTSSDTQYF	TGTGCCAGCAGTTTAACAAGTTCTGATACGCAGTATTTT
TRBV19	.	16	.	TRBJ1-1	CASRKKTGNPNTEAFF	TGTGCCAGTAGAAAAAAAACGGGGAATCCGAACACTGAAGCTTTCTTT
TRBV7-2	TRBD1	15	.	TRBJ1-2	CASSARTGGAAGYTF	TGTGCCAGCAGCGCCCGGACAGGGGGCGCGGCGGGCTACACCTTC
TRBV10-3	TRBD1	13	.	TRBJ1-2	CAIRPGQGVGYTF	TGTGCCATCAGACCTGGACAGGGGGTTGGCTACACCTTC
TRBV4-1	TRBD1	14	.	TRBJ1-1	CASSQGTGLSEAFF	TGCGCCAGCAGCCAAGGGACAGGGTTGTCTGAAGCTTTCTTT